This record covers a single T cell receptor (beta chain). The length of the CDR3 is 15 residues. V was clipped by 2 bases and J by 10 bases; unmatched bases: 6. Germline lookup yields CDR1 LGHDT and CDR2 YNNKEL (reference sequence). The data belong to a study of blood T cell repertoires in COVID-19. TCRdb keeps only in-frame clones here, not all; method: immunoSEQ multiplex PCR. Of 350,000 to 450,000 clones listed, approximately 89% were seen once; the top ten hold approximately 2.5%. The sequenced sample was peripheral blood. This receptor was obtained from a woman aged 55-69 years with COVID-19, enrolled during active disease. This chain uses TRBV3-1 (or the pseudogene TRBV3-2) with TRBJ2-1; 12 nucleotides line up with TRBD2. The CDR3 nucleotides are TGTGCCAGCAGCCAACCTAGCGGGGGGGAGGCCGAGCAGTTCTTC. Its translation: CASSQPSGGEAEQFF.